The sample holds a few counts of the clone carrying this T cell receptor (beta chain). MiXCR, run by TCRdb on the PCR reads, gives a single entry per CDR3 protein. The table lists roughly 100,000 distinct CDR3 sequences, around 37% of them singletons. This sample is part of a study of molecular identifiers for immune sequencing clone quantification. V lost 3 bases, J lost 3 bases, and 11 bases lay in between. This CDR3 comprises 15 residues. Germline loops: CDR1 MNHEY, CDR2 SMNVEV (reference sequence). The receptor's source is a human donor in good health. Some libraries in this study had Jurkat cell RNA spiked in. The sample was naive CD8+ T cells from blood, with Jurkat cell RNA spiked in. Stated subset: FACS-sorted CD8+CD4-CCR7+CD45RA+ naive T cells. The chain employs TRBV27 and TRBJ2-2, with a tentative D call TRBD1 (6 bases). The CDR3 DNA sequence: TGTGCCAGCAGTTTCCGAGGGGGAGACACCGGGGAGCTGTTTTTT. Translation gives CASSFRGGDTGELFF.